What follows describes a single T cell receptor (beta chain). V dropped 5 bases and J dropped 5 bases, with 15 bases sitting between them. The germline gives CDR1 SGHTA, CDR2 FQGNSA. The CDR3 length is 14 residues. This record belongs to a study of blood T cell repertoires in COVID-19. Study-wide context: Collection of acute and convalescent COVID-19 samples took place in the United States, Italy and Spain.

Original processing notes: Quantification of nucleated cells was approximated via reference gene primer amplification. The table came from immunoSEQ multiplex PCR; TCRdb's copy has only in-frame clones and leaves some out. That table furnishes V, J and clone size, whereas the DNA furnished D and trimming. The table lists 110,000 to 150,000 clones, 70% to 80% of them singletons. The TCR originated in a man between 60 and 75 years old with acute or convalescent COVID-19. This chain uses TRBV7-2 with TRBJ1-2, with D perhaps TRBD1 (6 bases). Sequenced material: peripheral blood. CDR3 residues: CASSKGGALYGYTF. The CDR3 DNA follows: TGTGCCAGCAGCAAAGGGGGGGCATTATATGGCTACACCTTC.